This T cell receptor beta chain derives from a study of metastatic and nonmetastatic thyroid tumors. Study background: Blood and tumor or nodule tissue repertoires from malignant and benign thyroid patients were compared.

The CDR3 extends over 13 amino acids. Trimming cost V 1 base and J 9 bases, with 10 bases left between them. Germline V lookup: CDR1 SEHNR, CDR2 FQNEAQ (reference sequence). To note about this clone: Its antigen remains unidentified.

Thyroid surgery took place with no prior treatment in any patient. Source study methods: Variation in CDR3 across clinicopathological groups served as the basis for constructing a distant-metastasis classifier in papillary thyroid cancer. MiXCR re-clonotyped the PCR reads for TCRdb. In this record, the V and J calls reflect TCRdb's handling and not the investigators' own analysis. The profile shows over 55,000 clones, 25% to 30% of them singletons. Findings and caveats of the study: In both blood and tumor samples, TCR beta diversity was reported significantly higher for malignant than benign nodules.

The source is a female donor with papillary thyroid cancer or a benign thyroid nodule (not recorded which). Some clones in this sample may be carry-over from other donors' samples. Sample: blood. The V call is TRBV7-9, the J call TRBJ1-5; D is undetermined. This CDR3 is CASSLEVMGPQHF. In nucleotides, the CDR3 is TGTGCCAGCAGCTTAGAGGTTATGGGGCCCCAGCATTTT.